Listed below are T cell receptor beta chains from one sample, sequenced in a study of immune cell composition in non-small cell lung cancer. Method: immunoSEQ multiplex PCR; TCRdb's copy keeps in-frame clones and lacks some. The profile shows about 2,900 clones, about 81% of them singletons. This sample also belongs to another study, concerning CD4 T cells in lung cancer.

The specimen sequenced was lung tumor tissue. The source is a human donor with non-small cell lung cancer. CDR3s include the opening cysteine and the closing phenylalanine or tryptophan. Each record gives: clone size, J gene, D gene, V gene, CDR3 DNA, CDR3 protein. A D gene is named only where the DNA matches it firmly. A row's size may be missing; if present it is once, few, many or a size class.

clone_size: NA
j_call: TRBJ2-2
d_call: NA
v_call: TRBV7-3
cdr3_nt: TGTGCCAGCAGCTTTACGGACACCGGGGAGCTGTTTTTT
cdr3_aa: CASSFTDTGELFF

clone_size: NA
j_call: TRBJ2-3
d_call: NA
v_call: TRBV7-3
cdr3_nt: TGTGCCAGCAGCTTGCGGCGCGGGGATGCGCAGTATTTT
cdr3_aa: CASSLRRGDAQYF

clone_size: once
j_call: TRBJ2-3
d_call: TRBD1
v_call: TRBV9
cdr3_nt: TGTGCCAGCAATGCAGGTGACAGGGATTGGTCAGATACGCAGTATTTT
cdr3_aa: CASNAGDRDWSDTQYF

clone_size: NA
j_call: TRBJ2-3
d_call: TRBD1
v_call: TRBV6-4
cdr3_nt: TGTGCCAGCAGTCCAGACGGGACAGGGTCCATAGATACGCAGTATTTT
cdr3_aa: CASSPDGTGSIDTQYF

clone_size: once
j_call: TRBJ2-1
d_call: TRBD2
v_call: TRBV27
cdr3_nt: TGTGCCAGCAAGAGCGGGGTGAGCTCCTACAATGAGCAGTTCTTC
cdr3_aa: CASKSGVSSYNEQFF

clone_size: NA
j_call: TRBJ2-5
d_call: TRBD1
v_call: TRBV15
cdr3_nt: TGTGCCACCAGCAAAGGGGGACAGAAACAAGAGACCCAGTACTTC
cdr3_aa: CATSKGGQKQETQYF

clone_size: NA
j_call: TRBJ2-1
d_call: NA
v_call: TRBV7-9
cdr3_nt: TGTGCCAGCAGCAAAGACAACTACAATGAGCAGTTCTTC
cdr3_aa: CASSKDNYNEQFF

clone_size: once
j_call: TRBJ1-1
d_call: NA
v_call: TRBV6-1
cdr3_nt: TGTGCCAGCAGTATTGAGGGCAACACTGAAGCTTTCTTT
cdr3_aa: CASSIEGNTEAFF

clone_size: NA
j_call: TRBJ1-1
d_call: TRBD1
v_call: TRBV18
cdr3_nt: TGTGCCAGCTCACCGAGACAGGGTATGAACACTGAAGCTTTCTTT
cdr3_aa: CASSPRQGMNTEAFF

clone_size: few
j_call: TRBJ2-5
d_call: TRBD1
v_call: TRBV5-1
cdr3_nt: TGCGCCAGCAGCTTGGTTCCAGGGGGCGCGGAGACCCAGTACTTC
cdr3_aa: CASSLVPGGAETQYF

clone_size: NA
j_call: TRBJ2-2
d_call: TRBD2
v_call: TRBV2
cdr3_nt: TGTGCCAGCAGTCCAACTAGCGGGAGCCCCGGGGAGCTGTTTTTT
cdr3_aa: CASSPTSGSPGELFF

clone_size: NA
j_call: TRBJ1-3
d_call: TRBD1
v_call: TRBV6-4
cdr3_nt: TGTGCCAGCAGTGAGACAGGGCAGGCTTGCTCTGGAAACACCATATATTTT
cdr3_aa: CASSETGQACSGNTIYF

clone_size: few
j_call: TRBJ1-5
d_call: NA
v_call: TRBV28
cdr3_nt: TGTGCCAGCAGTTTAGGGCCGACCAATCAGCCCCAGCATTTT
cdr3_aa: CASSLGPTNQPQHF

clone_size: NA
j_call: TRBJ1-2
d_call: NA
v_call: TRBV6-1
cdr3_nt: TGTGCCAGCAGTGACGGCTCCCGGGTTGGAGGCTACACCTTC
cdr3_aa: CASSDGSRVGGYTF

clone_size: NA
j_call: TRBJ1-5
d_call: NA
v_call: TRBV18
cdr3_nt: TGTGCCAGCTCATCGGGGGTTACGGGTCAGCCCCAGCATTTT
cdr3_aa: CASSSGVTGQPQHF

clone_size: NA
j_call: TRBJ2-1
d_call: TRBD1
v_call: TRBV5-6
cdr3_nt: TGTGCCAGCAGCTTGGGGGGACAGGTCCACCATGAGCAGTTCTTC
cdr3_aa: CASSLGGQVHHEQFF

clone_size: NA
j_call: TRBJ2-7
d_call: TRBD1
v_call: TRBV7-9
cdr3_nt: TGTGCCAGCAGTTCCAACAGGGGGCGAAACTACGAGCAGTACTTC
cdr3_aa: CASSSNRGRNYEQYF

clone_size: NA
j_call: TRBJ2-2
d_call: NA
v_call: TRBV7-2
cdr3_nt: TGTGCCAGCAGTCCCAGAGAGGGCACCGGGGAGCTGTTTTTT
cdr3_aa: CASSPREGTGELFF

clone_size: NA
j_call: TRBJ2-5
d_call: NA
v_call: TRBV5-4
cdr3_nt: TGTGCCAGCAGCGACGGACAGCAGAATTTACAAGAGACCCAGTACTTC
cdr3_aa: CASSDGQQNLQETQYF

clone_size: NA
j_call: TRBJ2-7
d_call: NA
v_call: TRBV5-4
cdr3_nt: TGTGCCAGCAGTTCGGAGGGTCTGGACGAGCAGTACTTC
cdr3_aa: CASSSEGLDEQYF

clone_size: once
j_call: TRBJ1-2
d_call: NA
v_call: TRBV29-1
cdr3_nt: TGCAGCGTTGAAGATCTTAACCGAGGGGGCTACACCTTC
cdr3_aa: CSVEDLNRGGYTF

clone_size: once
j_call: TRBJ1-6
d_call: TRBD1
v_call: TRBV5-1
cdr3_nt: TGCGCCAGCAGCGTGGGACAGCAGAATTCACCCCTCCACTTT
cdr3_aa: CASSVGQQNSPLHF

clone_size: NA
j_call: TRBJ2-3
d_call: NA
v_call: TRBV7-8
cdr3_nt: TGTGCCAGCAGCCCTTGGGGGCCCACAGATACGCAGTATTTT
cdr3_aa: CASSPWGPTDTQYF

clone_size: NA
j_call: TRBJ1-1
d_call: NA
v_call: TRBV29-1
cdr3_nt: TGCAGCGTTGATACGTCGCGGGCTGCCACTGAAGCTTTCTTT
cdr3_aa: CSVDTSRAATEAFF

clone_size: NA
j_call: TRBJ2-1
d_call: NA
v_call: TRBV5-4
cdr3_nt: TGTGCCAGCAGTCGTTGGGGGGGCGGAGGGGATAATGAGCAGTTCTTC
cdr3_aa: CASSRWGGGGDNEQFF

clone_size: NA
j_call: TRBJ2-2
d_call: NA
v_call: TRBV2
cdr3_nt: TGTGCCAGCAGTGCCACCAGGGGGAACACCGGGGAGCTGTTTTTT
cdr3_aa: CASSATRGNTGELFF